This T cell receptor beta chain was sequenced in a study of blood T cells in healthy people across ages. CDR1 is SQVTM and CDR2 is ANQGSEA in the germline V gene. Trimming stripped 2 bases from V and 10 bases from J, with 13 bases between. This CDR3 has 12 residues. Then a second PCR, running about 7 to 11 cycles, was carried out with a sample-barcoded 5' primer and a J-beta primer mix. In TCRdb, the 5' RACE reads were re-called with MiXCR into one record per CDR3 protein. The sample holds around 1.5 million distinct CDR3 sequences; 42% are singletons and the top ten take roughly 7.7%. Drawn from each donor were ten milliliters of peripheral blood. General study points: With unsorted PBMCs, a conclusive comparison of naive versus antigen-experienced cells was not possible. No one knew whether donors had CMV, which possibly confounded expanded clonotype changes. Diversity estimated from one million T cells was considered an underestimate.

With respect to this clonotype: Antigen: not known. A much larger clone sits a single nucleotide away, making a read error possible.

The receptor was isolated from a woman in her late teens or twenties in good health. The rearrangement uses TRBV29-1 and TRBJ2-3; no clear D gene. Sequencing was performed on blood. The DNA of the CDR3 is TGCAGCGTTGAAAAGGAATGGTTGGCGCAGTATTTT. Amino acids: CSVEKEWLAQYF.